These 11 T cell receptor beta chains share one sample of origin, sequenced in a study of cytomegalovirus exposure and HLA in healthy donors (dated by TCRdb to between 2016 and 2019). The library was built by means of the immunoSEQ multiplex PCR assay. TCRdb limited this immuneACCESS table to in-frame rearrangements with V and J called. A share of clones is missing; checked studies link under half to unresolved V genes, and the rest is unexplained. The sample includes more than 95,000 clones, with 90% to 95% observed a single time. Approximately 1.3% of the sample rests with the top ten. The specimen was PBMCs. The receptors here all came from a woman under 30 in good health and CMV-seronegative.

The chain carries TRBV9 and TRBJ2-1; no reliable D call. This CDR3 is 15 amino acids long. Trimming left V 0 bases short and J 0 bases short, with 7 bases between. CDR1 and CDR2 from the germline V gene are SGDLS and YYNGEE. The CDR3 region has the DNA TGTGCCAGCAGCGTAGCCTCGAGCTCCTACAATGAGCAGTTCTTC. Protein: CASSVASSSYNEQFF.

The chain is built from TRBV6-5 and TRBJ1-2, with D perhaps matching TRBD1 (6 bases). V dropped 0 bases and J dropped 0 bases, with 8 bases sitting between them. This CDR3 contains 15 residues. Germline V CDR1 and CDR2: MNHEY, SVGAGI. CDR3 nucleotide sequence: TGTGCCAGCAGTTACTCGCCAGGGGCTAACTATGGCTACACCTTC. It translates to CASSYSPGANYGYTF.

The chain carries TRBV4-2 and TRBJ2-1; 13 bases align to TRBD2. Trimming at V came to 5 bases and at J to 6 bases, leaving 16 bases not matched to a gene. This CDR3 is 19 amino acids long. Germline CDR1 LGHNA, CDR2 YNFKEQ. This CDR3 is CASSTQQLAGGSLGNEQFF. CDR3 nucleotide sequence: TGTGCCAGCAGCACACAACAACTAGCGGGAGGGAGTTTGGGCAATGAGCAGTTCTTC.

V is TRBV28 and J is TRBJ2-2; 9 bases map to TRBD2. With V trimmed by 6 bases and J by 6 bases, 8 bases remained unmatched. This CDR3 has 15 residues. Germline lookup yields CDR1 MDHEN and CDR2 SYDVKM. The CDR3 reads CASREGLARAGELFF. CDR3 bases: TGTGCCAGCAGGGAGGGACTAGCCAGGGCCGGGGAGCTGTTTTTT.

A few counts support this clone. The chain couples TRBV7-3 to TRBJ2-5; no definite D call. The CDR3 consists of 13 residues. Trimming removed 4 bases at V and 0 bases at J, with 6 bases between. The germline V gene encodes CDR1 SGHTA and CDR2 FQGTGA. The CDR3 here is CASSSGYQETQYF. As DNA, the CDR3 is TGTGCCAGCAGCTCCGGGTACCAAGAGACCCAGTACTTC.

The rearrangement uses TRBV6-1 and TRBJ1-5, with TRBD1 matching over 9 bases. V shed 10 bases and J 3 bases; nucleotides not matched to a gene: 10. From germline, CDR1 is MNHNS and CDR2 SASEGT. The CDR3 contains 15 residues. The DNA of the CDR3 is TGTGCCATAATACAGGACAGGGGACACAATCAGCCCCAGCATTTT. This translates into CAIIQDRGHNQPQHF.

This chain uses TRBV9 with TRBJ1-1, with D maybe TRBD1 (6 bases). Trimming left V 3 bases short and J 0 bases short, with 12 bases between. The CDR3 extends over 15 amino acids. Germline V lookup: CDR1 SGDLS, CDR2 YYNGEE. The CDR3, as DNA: TGTGCCAGCAGCGCCCCTGCAGGGGTGAACACTGAAGCTTTCTTT. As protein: CASSAPAGVNTEAFF.

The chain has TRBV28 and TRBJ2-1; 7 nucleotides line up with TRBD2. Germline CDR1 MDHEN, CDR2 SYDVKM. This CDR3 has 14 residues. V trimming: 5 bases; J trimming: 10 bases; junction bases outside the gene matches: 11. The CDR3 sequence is CASSPKTSKIEQFF. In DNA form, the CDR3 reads TGTGCCAGCAGTCCGAAGACTAGCAAGATAGAGCAGTTCTTC.

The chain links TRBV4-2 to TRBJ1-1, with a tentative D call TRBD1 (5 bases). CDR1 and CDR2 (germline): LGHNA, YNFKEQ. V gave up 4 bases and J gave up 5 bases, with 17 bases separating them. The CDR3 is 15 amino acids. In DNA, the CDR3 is TGTGCCAGCAGCCCACCCCGGAGGGGTGGAACTGAAGCTTTCTTT. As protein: CASSPPRRGGTEAFF.

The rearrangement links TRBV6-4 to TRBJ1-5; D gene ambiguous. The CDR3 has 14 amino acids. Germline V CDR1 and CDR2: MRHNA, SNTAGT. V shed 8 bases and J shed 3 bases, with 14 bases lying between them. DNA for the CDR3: TGTGCCAGCTGGAGTAATTGGATCAATCAGCCCCAGCATTTT. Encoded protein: CASWSNWINQPQHF.

The CDR3 loop is CASMDSFSGNTIYF. DNA of the CDR3: TGTGCCAGTATGGACAGTTTCTCTGGAAACACCATATATTTT. The rearrangement links TRBV19 to TRBJ1-3, with D possibly matching TRBD1 (6 bases). Per the germline V gene, CDR1 is LNHDA and CDR2 is SQIVND (reference sequence). The ends were cut back, 7 bases at V and 0 bases at J, with 10 bases in the middle. The CDR3 is made up of 14 amino acids.